This entry is about one T cell receptor (beta chain). Its specificity is not known. Noted time point: newly diagnosed, previously untreated cHL patient sample. The study compared against PBMCs from newly diagnosed, untreated classical Hodgkin lymphoma. This sample is drawn from a study of PD-1 blockade in classical Hodgkin lymphoma. Study outcomes and limitations: Prior therapy or disease activity may underlie the repertoire differences, whose causes remain undefined. Newly diagnosed patients were reported to start with lower TCR diversity than healthy donors.

From germline, CDR1 is SEHNR and CDR2 FQNEAQ (reference sequence). This CDR3 is 19 amino acids long. V was pared by 4 bases and J by 4 bases, with 13 bases of the junction left unmatched. The protocol was immunoSEQ multiplex PCR, while the TCRdb copy is restricted to in-frame clones and leaves out a portion. The table shows some 31,000 clones, with under 95% occurring only once. J is TRBJ2-1 and V is TRBV7-9; TRBD2 aligns across 13 bases. The sample taken for sequencing was peripheral blood mononuclear cells (PBMCs). The sequence was obtained from a human donor with classical Hodgkin lymphoma. CDR3 coding DNA: TGTGCCAGCAGCTCCCCTTTGTCGGGACTAGCGGGATTATACAATGAGCAGTTCTTC. Translating it yields CASSSPLSGLAGLYNEQFF.